These T cell receptor beta chains were read from a single sample in a study of human T cells and chemical hapten exposure. In TCRdb, the RACE reads were re-called with MiXCR into one record per CDR3 protein. This table holds more than 85,000 distinct CDR3 sequences, 7.5% to 9.5% found once. Here the sequenced sample was whole blood, taken in connection with sensitization to the hapten diphenylcyclopropenone (DPC). Source of these receptors: a middle-aged man with alopecia areata. Some clones in this sample may be carry-over from other donors' samples. CDR3s include the opening cysteine and the closing phenylalanine or tryptophan. Fields, in order: D gene, J gene, clone size, V gene, CDR3 protein, CDR3 DNA. D genes are given only for firm matches. Only some rows state a clone size, as once, few, many or a class for expanded clones.

NA TRBJ2-7 NA TRBV10-3 CAITNSGGRSYEQYF TGTGCCATCACCAATAGCGGAGGCAGGTCCTACGAGCAGTACTTC
NA TRBJ2-2 many TRBV7-9 CASSSDSIPTGELFF TGTGCCAGCAGCTCGGACTCTATACCCACCGGGGAGCTGTTTTTT
NA TRBJ2-5 many TRBV12-3/TRBV12-4 CASSFATVETGTQYF TGTGCCAGCAGTTTCGCGACAGTCGAGACAGGGACCCAGTACTTC
NA TRBJ1-2 few TRBV11-2 CASSLDSYGYTF TGTGCCAGCAGCTTAGACAGCTATGGCTACACCTTC
TRBD2 TRBJ2-3 NA TRBV2 CASMAGGLADTQYF TGTGCCAGCATGGCGGGAGGGCTTGCAGATACGCAGTATTTT
NA TRBJ1-2 many TRBV20-1 CSARDEGYTF TGCAGTGCTAGAGATGAGGGCTACACCTTC
TRBD1 TRBJ1-2 NA TRBV19 CASTDRGGYGYTF TGTGCCAGTACTGACAGGGGTGGATATGGCTACACCTTC
TRBD1 TRBJ2-7 few TRBV5-5 CASSSQGQGPYEQYF TGTGCCAGCAGCTCGCAGGGACAGGGCCCCTACGAGCAGTACTTC
NA TRBJ1-6 few TRBV27 CASSLVGSNSPLHF TGTGCCAGCAGTTTAGTGGGATCCAATTCACCCCTCCACTTT
TRBD1 TRBJ1-1 few TRBV29-1 CSVNGQGPNTEAFF TGCAGCGTCAACGGACAGGGTCCGAACACTGAAGCTTTCTTT
NA TRBJ1-2 many TRBV7-9 CASSPGRVVVSAYTF TGTGCCAGCAGCCCTGGGAGGGTAGTTGTATCCGCCTACACCTTC
NA TRBJ2-5 few TRBV6-5 CASSYSGQQETQYF TGTGCCAGCAGTTACTCCGGCCAGCAAGAGACCCAGTACTTC
NA TRBJ2-5 NA TRBV19 CASSRSGDSDETQYF TGTGCCAGTAGCCGGTCAGGGGATTCGGATGAGACCCAGTACTTC
TRBD1 TRBJ1-3 many TRBV28 CASSFGRGAENTIYF TGTGCCAGCAGTTTTGGCAGGGGGGCGGAAAACACCATATATTTT
TRBD1 TRBJ1-1 NA TRBV29-1 CSVVSRGREITEAFF TGCAGCGTTGTGAGTAGGGGGCGCGAAATCACTGAAGCTTTCTTT
TRBD1 TRBJ2-3 few TRBV11-3 CASSTRDRGTDTQYF TGTGCCAGCAGCACGCGGGACAGGGGTACAGATACGCAGTATTTT
TRBD1 TRBJ2-2 many TRBV24-1 CASGTGGTGELFF TGTGCCTCCGGGACAGGGGGCACCGGGGAGCTGTTTTTT
TRBD1 TRBJ1-1 many TRBV6-2/TRBV6-3 CASRPTGGQAEAFF TGTGCCAGCAGACCAACAGGGGGCCAGGCTGAAGCTTTCTTT
NA TRBJ2-5 many TRBV28 CASSPTVQETQYF TGTGCCAGCAGTCCGACAGTCCAAGAGACCCAGTACTTC
TRBD2 TRBJ2-3 few TRBV11-3 CASSRMGGTSTDTQYF TGTGCCAGCAGCCGGATGGGAGGGACTAGCACAGATACGCAGTATTTT
TRBD2 TRBJ2-3 few TRBV12-3/TRBV12-4 CASRGTSGGADTQYF TGTGCCAGCAGAGGGACTAGCGGGGGGGCAGATACGCAGTATTTT
TRBD2 TRBJ2-5 few TRBV20-1 CSARDPRTSGETQYF TGCAGTGCTAGAGACCCACGGACTAGTGGGGAGACCCAGTACTTC
NA TRBJ1-2 few TRBV6-2/TRBV6-3 CASREPNYGYTF TGTGCCAGCCGGGAGCCTAACTATGGCTACACCTTC
NA TRBJ2-7 NA TRBV7-9 CASSLTSYEQYF TGTGCCAGCAGCTTGACTAGCTACGAGCAGTACTTC
NA TRBJ2-5 many TRBV29-1 CSVLSSRGVGETQYF TGCAGCGTCCTTTCAAGCAGGGGGGTCGGAGAGACCCAGTACTTC